This TCR beta chain is drawn from a study of naive and memory T cell subsets. General observations from the study: The power law exponent of TCR abundance differed between naive and memory cells. From naive to CM, EM and EMRA, diversity decreased and Gini increased. Over 95% of naive TCR sequences appeared only once after error correction, unlike memory subsets.

As to this clonotype: What it recognizes is unknown.

Two oligonucleotides, mixed equimolar, formed the beta constant-region primer covering TRBC1 and TRBC2. The ligated cDNA underwent four PCR rounds using SP2 and nested alpha and beta constant-region primers. Each CDR3 protein gets one entry after TCRdb re-called the UMI-ligation and nested PCR reads with MiXCR. Of about 120,000 distinct CDR3 sequences in the sample, about 36% were seen once. The TCR comes from a human donor in good health. Sequenced input: central memory CD4+ T cells from blood.

CDR3 amino acids: CSVLDRGNQPQHF. CDR3 in DNA: TGCAGCGTTCTGGACAGGGGCAATCAGCCCCAGCATTTT. V usage is TRBV29-1 and J usage is TRBJ1-5; 8 bases agree with TRBD1. Per germline, CDR1 SQVTM and CDR2 ANQGSEA. This CDR3 is 13 amino acids long. V shed 5 bases and J 2 bases; nucleotides not matched to a gene: 2.